The present entry profiles one T cell receptor beta chain with its context. V was trimmed by 2 bases and J by 4 bases, leaving 12 bases between them. Germline-derived CDR1 and CDR2 are SGHKS and YYEKEE (reference sequence). The CDR3 has 14 amino acids. The data were obtained in a study of blood T cell repertoires in COVID-19. In the authors' methods: Reference gene primer amplification gave estimated nucleated cell counts. TCRdb keeps only in-frame clones here, not all; method: immunoSEQ multiplex PCR. That table is the source of V, J and clone size, and D and trimming were worked out from the DNA. The data hold some 180,000 clones, with roughly 91% observed a single time.

The sample comprised peripheral blood. The sequence came from a man aged 18 to 35 with COVID-19, enrolled during active disease. The chain has TRBV5-5 and TRBJ1-2; D unclear. The CDR3 sequence is CASSLGGSGYGYTF. DNA for the CDR3: TGTGCCAGCAGCTTAGGCGGGTCCGGCTATGGCTACACCTTC.